The subject of this entry is one TCR beta chain. Its antigen is unknown. TCRdb's table, derived via immunoSEQ multiplex PCR, lists solely in-frame clones and lacks some. The repertoire holds around 2.1 million clones, with approximately 94% as singletons. There are 17 residues in the CDR3. Germline values: CDR1 SGHDT, CDR2 YYEEEE. V shed 4 bases, J shed 0 bases, and the junction held 7 bases outside the gene matches. CD8 cells regarded as naive lacked CD45RO, were positively chosen for CCR7, and omitted terminally differentiated effector memory CD45RA+ cells. The entry originates in a study of shared clonotypes between healthy human individuals. Study-level points and caveats: Depth was large, yet rarefaction showed that sorted-subset sequencing was incomplete.

The TCR was taken from a man between 18 and 35 years old in good health. Some clones in this sample may be carry-over from other donors' samples. The sample consisted of naive CD8+ T cells from PBMCs. This chain uses TRBV5-6 with TRBJ2-3; 11 positions agree with TRBD2. In nucleotides, the CDR3 is TGTGCCAGCAGCCTGGGGACTAGCGGAACTAGCACAGATACGCAGTATTTT. It codes for CASSLGTSGTSTDTQYF.